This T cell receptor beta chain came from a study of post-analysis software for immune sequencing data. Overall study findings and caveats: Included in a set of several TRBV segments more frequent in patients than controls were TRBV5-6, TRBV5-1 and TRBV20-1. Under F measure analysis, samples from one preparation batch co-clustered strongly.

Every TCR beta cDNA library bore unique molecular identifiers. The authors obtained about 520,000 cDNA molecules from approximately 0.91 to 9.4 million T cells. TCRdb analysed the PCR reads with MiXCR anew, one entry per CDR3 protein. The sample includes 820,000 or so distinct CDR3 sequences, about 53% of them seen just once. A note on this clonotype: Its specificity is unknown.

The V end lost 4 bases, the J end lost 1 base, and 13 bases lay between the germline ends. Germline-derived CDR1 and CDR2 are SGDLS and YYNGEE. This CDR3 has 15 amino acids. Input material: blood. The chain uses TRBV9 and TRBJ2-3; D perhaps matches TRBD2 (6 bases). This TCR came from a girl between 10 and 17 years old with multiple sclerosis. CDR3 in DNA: TGTGCCAGCAGCCCAGGAGGGGCGGGCACAGATACGCAGTATTTT. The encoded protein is CASSPGGAGTDTQYF.